These 10 T cell receptor beta chains were all obtained from the same sample, sequenced in a study of PD-1 blockade in classical Hodgkin lymphoma. Only in-frame clones appear in the TCRdb table, and some are missing; sequencing was by immunoSEQ multiplex PCR. The sample has roughly 30,000 clones, around 81% seen once; the top ten hold about 18%. Time point noted: cycle 4 day 1 (C4D1), after less than seven weeks of nivolumab. Every patient was affected by relapse after autologous stem cell transplantation, while exposure to brentuximab vedotin was not uniform. This sample comprised peripheral blood mononuclear cells (PBMCs), obtained before the fourth cycle of nivolumab. Receptors originate from a human donor with classical Hodgkin lymphoma.

J is TRBJ2-1 and V is TRBV4-3; D is ambiguous. Germline V gene lookup returns CDR1 LGHNA and CDR2 YSLEER. With 1 base removed from V and 7 bases from J, the gap between germline ends came to 14 bases. The length of the CDR3 is 15 residues. The CDR3 coding sequence is TGCGCCAGCAGCCAAGCCGGAAGGGTGGATAATGAGCAGTTCTTC. As protein: CASSQAGRVDNEQFF.

The chain joins TRBV30 to TRBJ1-5; no firm D call. CDR3 length: 13 amino acids. Deletions cut 0 bases from V and 4 bases from J, with 7 bases between. Germline V gene data show CDR1 as GTSNPN and CDR2 as SVGIG (reference sequence). CDR3: CAWSVSGNQPQHF. DNA for the CDR3: TGTGCCTGGAGTGTATCCGGGAATCAGCCCCAGCATTTT.

J is TRBJ1-2 and V is TRBV6-5; no reliable D call. V lost 4 bases and J 5 bases, leaving 17 bases between the germline ends. Germline values: CDR1 MNHEY, CDR2 SVGAGI. The CDR3 is 15 amino acids. The CDR3: CASSSVTSGGYGYTF. The CDR3 DNA sequence: TGTGCCAGCAGTTCTGTCACCTCGGGCGGGTATGGCTACACCTTC.

This rearrangement joins TRBV4-2 to TRBJ2-3; 10 bases match TRBD2. V shed 0 bases, J shed 5 bases, and the junction held 8 bases outside the gene matches. CDR1 LGHNA and CDR2 YNFKEQ come from the germline V gene. This CDR3 region has 17 residues. CDR3 protein: CASSQDSLAGAQDTQYF. CDR3 DNA: TGTGCCAGCAGCCAAGACTCCCTAGCGGGAGCCCAAGATACGCAGTATTTT.

The chain combines TRBV9 with TRBJ2-5; D is uncertain. Germline V gene sequence: CDR1 SGDLS, CDR2 YYNGEE. Between the trimmed V and J ends, which lost 4 bases and 1 base, there was a span of 11 bases. The CDR3 is 14 residues long. DNA of the CDR3: TGTGCCAGCAGCAATGGCCAGAGCCAAGAGACCCAGTACTTC. Translation gives CASSNGQSQETQYF.

About this clone: A read error may produce the germline difference seen at one junction end. V is TRBV4-1 and J is TRBJ1-1, with 8 bases identical to TRBD1. The CDR3 is made up of 14 amino acids. Germline loops: CDR1 MGHRA, CDR2 YSYEKL. The CDR3 DNA is TGTGCCAGCAGCCAAGCAGGGGGCCGTGATGAAGCTTTCTTT. It specifies CASSQAGGRDEAFF.

The rearrangement uses TRBV4-3 and TRBJ1-2; a possible D gene is TRBD1 (5 bases). Trimming left V 1 base short and J 5 bases short, with 11 bases between. The CDR3 totals 14 residues. CDR1 LGHNA and CDR2 YSLEER come from the germline V gene. The CDR3 DNA sequence: TGCGCCAGCAGCCAAGCAGGGAGCTGGTATGGCTACACCTTC. It codes for CASSQAGSWYGYTF.

The CDR3: CASSPPDRVNAEAFF. CDR3 DNA: TGTGCCAGTAGTCCCCCCGACAGGGTTAACGCTGAAGCTTTCTTT. The rearrangement links TRBV19 to TRBJ1-1, with 7 bases aligning to TRBD1. The CDR3 has 15 amino acids. Germline CDR1 and CDR2: LNHDA and SQIVND (reference sequence). Losses at the gene ends were 5 bases for V and 6 bases for J; bases not matched to a gene: 12.

The rearrangement uses TRBV5-1 and TRBJ1-2; D is ambiguous. Per the germline V gene, CDR1 is SGHRS and CDR2 is YFSETQ. Trimming pared 4 bases from V and 0 bases from J, leaving 1 base between. The CDR3 has 11 amino acids. CDR3 protein: CASSANYGYTF. Written as DNA, the CDR3 is TGCGCCAGCAGCGCTAACTATGGCTACACCTTC.

This sequence joins TRBV4-2 and TRBJ2-3; D is unclear. The CDR3 has 17 amino acids. The V end lost 5 bases, the J end lost 4 bases, and 22 bases lay between the germline ends. The germline V gene encodes CDR1 LGHNA and CDR2 YNFKEQ. The CDR3 is CASSLELQLGIADTQYF. The CDR3 coding sequence is TGTGCCAGCAGCTTGGAACTTCAATTGGGAATCGCAGATACGCAGTATTTT.